This T cell receptor beta chain derives from a study of shared clonotypes between healthy human individuals. This table comes from immunoSEQ multiplex PCR, and its TCRdb copy is limited to in-frame clones, with some not included. This sample has under 850,000 clones, with around 93% found just once. CDR3 length: 14 amino acids. The germline gives CDR1 MNHEY, CDR2 SMNVEV (reference sequence). V gave up 3 bases and J gave up 2 bases; unmatched junction bases: 1. This clone was seen only a few times. Other nucleotide sequences from this sample produce the same CDR3. Naive CD8 cells, CD45RO-negative and positively selected for CCR7, excluded terminally differentiated effector memory CD45RA+ cells.

The receptor comes from a young man in good health. The sequencing input was naive CD8+ T cells sorted from blood. V is TRBV27 and J is TRBJ2-7, with TRBD1 identical over 10 bases. CDR3 bases: TGTGCCAGCAGTTTTGGGACAGGGGCCTACGAGCAGTACTTC. It encodes CASSFGTGAYEQYF.